These 23 T cell receptor beta chains originate from one sample sequenced in a study of shared clonotypes between healthy human individuals. TCRdb's copy holds only in-frame clones and misses some; the assay was immunoSEQ multiplex PCR. The sample lists about 980,000 clones, approximately 80% occurring once. The sequencing sample was made of memory CD4+ T cells sorted from blood. Subset of the sample: CD45RA-negative fraction. The receptors come from a young man in good health.

V is TRBV2 and J is TRBJ2-7; 8 nucleotides line up with TRBD1. CDR1 SNHLY and CDR2 FYNNEI come from the germline V gene. This CDR3 is built from 15 residues. Germline trimming cut 7 bases from V and 4 bases from J; bases unmatched to any gene: 12. The CDR3: CASTNQQGGKYEQYF. The DNA of the CDR3 is TGTGCCAGCACGAACCAACAGGGGGGAAAGTACGAGCAGTACTTC.

This chain connects TRBV10-3 to TRBJ2-1; 11 bases fit TRBD2. Germline V gene sequence: CDR1 ENHRY, CDR2 SYGVKD. The CDR3 is 16 residues long. The ends lost 4 bases at V and 4 bases at J; junction bases unmatched: 6. The CDR3 coding sequence is TGTGCCATCAGTGCAGGGACTAGCGGAGAATACAATGAGCAGTTCTTC. Its translation: CAISAGTSGEYNEQFF.

The genes are TRBV27 and TRBJ2-1; D might be TRBD2 (6 bases). Trimming removed 5 bases at V and 9 bases at J, with 20 bases between. The CDR3 extends over 15 amino acids. The germline V gene encodes CDR1 MNHEY and CDR2 SMNVEV (reference sequence). CDR3 protein: CASSGRDSTMGEQFF. The DNA for the CDR3 is TGTGCCAGCAGTGGCCGGGACTCCACCATGGGTGAGCAGTTCTTC.

This clone was seen more than once but under ten times. The chain is built from TRBV4-3 and TRBJ1-2, with a tentative D call TRBD1 (5 bases). CDR1 is LGHNA, CDR2 YSLEER, per germline. This CDR3 is 16 amino acids long. V lost 0 bases and J lost 2, with 13 bases in between. The CDR3: CASSQEIPGLNYGYTF. CDR3 in DNA: TGCGCCAGCAGCCAAGAAATACCAGGGTTGAACTATGGCTACACCTTC.

The CDR3 region has the DNA TGTGCCAGCAGCCAAGCGCCCCCCGGAGGACAGGGGAGAGGAAACACCATATATTTT. Amino acid sequence: CASSQAPPGGQGRGNTIYF. The chain uses TRBV7-2 and TRBJ1-3; TRBD1 aligns across 9 bases. V trimming: 5 bases; J trimming: 4 bases; junction bases outside the gene matches: 18. This CDR3 has 19 residues. CDR1 and CDR2 from the germline V gene are SGHTA and FQGNSA.

This clone was counted between two and nine times. The gene calls are TRBV30 and TRBJ1-5; D remains ambiguous. The germline V gene has CDR1 GTSNPN and CDR2 SVGIG (reference sequence). Trimming removed 5 bases at V and 8 bases at J, with 13 bases between. This CDR3 is 12 amino acids long. CDR3 region: CAWGVTREPQHF. The CDR3 DNA reads as TGTGCCTGGGGGGTGACCCGGGAGCCCCAGCATTTT.

The gene calls are TRBV6-1 and TRBJ2-2; no definite D call. Germline lookup yields CDR1 MNHNS and CDR2 SASEGT. The V end lost 6 bases, the J end lost 4 bases, and 9 bases lay between the germline ends. The CDR3 is 13 residues long. The chain's CDR3 is CASRAVLTGELFF. CDR3 DNA: TGTGCCAGCAGGGCCGTCCTCACCGGGGAGCTGTTTTTT.

The V and J genes are TRBV30 and TRBJ2-6; perhaps TRBD2 as D (6 bases). The CDR3 runs 15 residues. The germline CDR1 and CDR2 sequences are GTSNPN and SVGIG (reference sequence). Trimming removed 0 bases from V and 4 bases from J, with 10 bases in between. Here the CDR3 reads CAWSVRGTGANVLTF. The CDR3 DNA follows: TGTGCCTGGAGTGTACGGGGGACCGGGGCCAACGTCCTGACTTTC.

V and J are TRBV5-1 and TRBJ2-5; D possibly corresponds to TRBD2 (6 bases). V lost 1 base to trimming and J lost 5 bases, with 15 bases between them. CDR1 and CDR2 (germline): SGHRS, YFSETQ. This CDR3 has 15 amino acids. The chain's CDR3 is CASSLPAGTPETQYF. As DNA, the CDR3 is TGCGCCAGCAGCTTGCCAGCGGGCACGCCGGAGACCCAGTACTTC.

Concerning this clone itself: Additional DNA sequences in this sample encode the identical CDR3. The CDR3 region is CASSPPAGSDTQYF. CDR3 nucleotides: TGTGCCAGCTCACCACCAGCGGGGAGCGATACGCAGTATTTT. V gene TRBV18 combines with J gene TRBJ2-3; 7 nucleotides agree with TRBD2. The germline V gene has CDR1 KGHSH and CDR2 LQKENI. V gave up 0 bases and J gave up 6 bases; unmatched junction bases: 3. This CDR3 spans 14 amino acids. Based on the CDR3 plus reference TRBV18 and TRBJ2-3, the full variable domain is NAGVMQNPRHLVRRRGQEARLRCSPMKGHSHVYWYRQLPEEGLKFMVYLQKENIIDESGMPKERFSAEFPKEGPSILRIQQVVRGDSAAYFCASSPPAGSDTQYFGPGTRLTVL.

The chain is built from TRBV7-9 and TRBJ2-5; 13 positions agree with TRBD2. J gave up 5 bases and V 5 bases, and 8 bases lay outside the gene matches. Germline CDR1 reads SEHNR; CDR2 reads FQNEAQ (reference sequence). The CDR3 consists of 16 residues. The CDR3 sequence is CASSPGLAGERETQYF. CDR3 nucleotides: TGTGCCAGCAGCCCAGGACTAGCGGGAGAGAGGGAGACCCAGTACTTC.

This chain joins TRBV11-3 and TRBJ2-6, with D uncertain. The CDR3 spans 14 residues. The V gene's germline CDR1 is SGHNT and CDR2 YENEEA. Trimming took 8 bases from V and 0 from J, leaving 8 bases between them. The CDR3 loop is CASGLSSGANVLTF. In DNA form, the CDR3 reads TGTGCCAGCGGGTTGAGCTCTGGGGCCAACGTCCTGACTTTC.

The chain recombines TRBV7-2 with TRBJ1-1; D not certain. The CDR3 consists of 13 residues. Germline CDR1 is SGHTA and CDR2 is FQGNSA. V was shortened by 5 bases and J by 5 bases, with 12 bases between the two germline ends. The CDR3 reads CASSQARGTEAFF. The CDR3 DNA is TGTGCCAGCAGCCAAGCCCGAGGTACTGAAGCTTTCTTT.

This chain links TRBV21-1 with TRBJ1-6. TRBV21-1 is an annotated pseudogene. The CDR3 spans 15 residues. The CDR3 is CASSKGDFYNSPLHF. The DNA of the CDR3 is TGTGCCAGCAGCAAAGGGGACTTCTATAATTCACCCCTCCACTTT.

This sequence joins TRBV5-1 and TRBJ1-2; D not certain. The CDR3 consists of 13 residues. CDR1 and CDR2 (germline): SGHRS, YFSETQ. Trimming shortened V by 0 bases and J by 0 bases, and 3 bases separated the two germline ends. CDR3 amino acids: CASSLDANYGYTF. The CDR3 region has the DNA TGCGCCAGCAGCTTGGACGCTAACTATGGCTACACCTTC.

This clone was recorded at least ten times. The chain uses TRBV15 and TRBJ2-7; D may correspond to TRBD1 or TRBD2 (5 bases each). With 0 bases removed from V and 7 bases from J, the gap between germline ends came to 13 bases. This CDR3 comprises 14 residues. The V gene's germline CDR1 is LNHNV and CDR2 YYDKDF (reference sequence). Here the CDR3 reads CATSRDGTRTEQYF. In DNA form, the CDR3 reads TGTGCCACCAGCAGAGATGGGACGAGAACTGAGCAGTACTTC.

The chain links TRBV18 to TRBJ2-3, with TRBD2 matching 7 bases. V lost 2 bases, J lost 4 bases, and 9 bases stayed unmatched. The CDR3 sequence is 16 residues long. The germline V gene has CDR1 KGHSH and CDR2 LQKENI. The CDR3 spells CASSPSGKGGPDTQYF. CDR3 nucleotides: TGTGCCAGCTCACCATCGGGAAAGGGAGGGCCAGATACGCAGTATTTT.

This clone showed up just a few times. CDR3 amino acids: CASSIRDRVTEAFF. CDR3 DNA: TGTGCCAGCAGTATCCGGGACAGGGTCACTGAAGCTTTCTTT. The chain has TRBV27 and TRBJ1-1; the match to TRBD1 covers 9 bases. The trim removed 5 bases at V and 4 bases at J, leaving 5 bases unmatched. Germline V gene lookup returns CDR1 MNHEY and CDR2 SMNVEV (reference sequence). The CDR3 loop spans 14 amino acids.

This sequence joins TRBV5-4 and TRBJ1-1; D call uncertain. Per the germline V gene, CDR1 is SGHNT and CDR2 is YYREEE (reference sequence). This CDR3 contains 14 residues. The ends were cut back, 4 bases at V and 1 base at J, with 11 bases in the middle. CDR3 DNA: TGTGCCAGCAGCAGCGACGGGAGGAACACTGAAGCTTTCTTT. This sequence encodes CASSSDGRNTEAFF.

This clone was detected many times. This chain uses TRBV10-3 with TRBJ1-2, with D perhaps TRBD1 (5 bases). The CDR3 runs 13 residues. The V gene lost 4 bases and the J gene lost 6 bases, with 12 bases spanning the gap. Germline CDR1 is ENHRY and CDR2 is SYGVKD. In DNA, the CDR3 is TGTGCCATCAGTGCCGGCGGGGGGAATGGCTACACCTTC. Encoded protein: CAISAGGGNGYTF.

The V call is TRBV9, the J call TRBJ1-5; 7 positions agree with TRBD1. CDR3 size: 15 residues. Unmatched junction bases numbered 4, after V lost 0 bases and J lost 4 bases. Germline V gene data show CDR1 as SGDLS and CDR2 as YYNGEE. The CDR3 loop is CASSVGGTENQPQHF. In DNA, the CDR3 is TGTGCCAGCAGCGTAGGAGGGACAGAAAATCAGCCCCAGCATTTT.

The chain uses TRBV7-9 and TRBJ1-1; D is undetermined. CDR3 length: 12 amino acids. V lost 5 bases to trimming and J lost 8 bases, with 12 bases between them. The germline V gene encodes CDR1 SEHNR and CDR2 FQNEAQ (reference sequence). The CDR3 nucleotides read TGTGCCAGCAGCCGCCAAGGGTCGGAAGCTTTCTTT. Residues: CASSRQGSEAFF.

CDR3 in amino acids: CASSYTGTGGVNEQYF. The CDR3, as DNA: TGTGCCAGCAGTTATACCGGGACAGGGGGCGTGAACGAGCAGTACTTC. J is TRBJ2-7 and V is TRBV9; 12 bases are a match to TRBD1. Looked up from germline, CDR1 is SGDLS and CDR2 is YYNGEE. CDR3 length: 16 residues. Trimming at V came to 5 bases and at J to 5 bases, leaving 11 bases not matched to a gene.